This record looks at one T cell receptor beta chain sequence and its context. Its antigen is not known. The data were taken from a study of T cell responses to AZD1222 COVID-19 vaccine. Study conclusions and caveats: With dominance at 160-218 and 743-854, vaccine-associated CD4 TCRs spanned spike. Scientists sampled the repertoires only once the peak T cell response had passed.

V lost 4 bases and J lost 4; bases outside the gene matches: 2. Germline V gives CDR1 LGHDT, CDR2 YNNKEL (reference sequence). CDR3 length: 13 amino acids. Using immunoSEQ multiplex PCR, the repertoire was profiled, and TCRdb retains in-frame clones only, with some absent. This table has roughly 180,000 clones, around 93% appearing once. The J gene is TRBJ1-2, the V gene TRBV3-1 (or the pseudogene TRBV3-2), with 8 bases matching TRBD1. The source was peripheral blood, collected on day 0 of AZD1222 vaccination. The TCR comes from an adult in good health. The CDR3 sequence: CASSRTGSYGYTF. The CDR3 DNA sequence: TGTGCCAGCAGCCGGACAGGGAGCTATGGCTACACCTTC.